Sequencing of this TCR beta chain was carried out in a study of T cells in tuberculosis. The overall study: Within 7 days of starting treatment, or before, PBMC were stored. Study-wide results and caveats: Selection depended on which cryopreserved specimens were available.

Time point noted: new active TB diagnosis, blood taken before or within 7 days of starting treatment. Tuberculosis was confirmed by positive sputum smear and/or M. tuberculosis culture. TCRdb's copy holds only in-frame clones and misses some; the assay was immunoSEQ multiplex PCR. The table has about 34,000 clones, approximately 94% seen once. The CDR3 loop spans 16 amino acids. Germline assignment: CDR1 SQVTM and CDR2 ANQGSEA. Trimming cost V 3 bases and J 4 bases; bases outside gene matches: 8. With regard to this clone: As yet, its antigen is unknown.

The sequence was obtained from an adult with tuberculosis. The V and J genes are TRBV29-1 and TRBJ2-1, with 11 bases lining up with TRBD2. Sequenced here: PBMCs, sampled at tuberculosis diagnosis. The CDR3 protein is CSVESYTSGRYNEQFF. The CDR3 DNA sequence: TGCAGCGTTGAGAGCTACACTAGCGGGAGATACAATGAGCAGTTCTTC.